This T cell receptor beta chain appears in the sequencing data of a study of CD8 T cells in ankylosing spondylitis (dated by TCRdb to 2016 to 2017). In the study overall: T cell receptor beta repertoires were profiled in healthy donors and ankylosing spondylitis patients so that disease-linked TCR variants could be found. The full study cohort was made up of 25 ankylosing spondylitis patients and 108 healthy donors. Samples of peripheral blood were taken, and for ankylosing spondylitis patients, synovial fluid was collected as well.

Study-level results and caveats: The disease-linked clones were reported to be significantly enriched in matched synovial fluid samples from ankylosing spondylitis patients. A TCR beta motif of several highly homologous amino acid variants appeared characteristic of blood from ankylosing spondylitis patients. Some motif variants were previously reported in synovial fluid and blood of reactive arthritis patients, suggesting common disease-initiation mechanisms. The disease-linked clones showed a CD8+ phenotype and occurred at relatively low frequencies in peripheral blood.

This clonotype has ten or more counts. It lacks a known antigen. Base qualities are not recorded, but no much larger clone differs from it by a single base. CDR1 and CDR2, looked up from the germline V gene, are KGHSH and LQKENI. There are 15 amino acids in the CDR3, from cysteine to phenylalanine inclusive. Of all the DNA, just the CDR3 is kept, 45 bases in frame from base 1. V is reduced by 4 bases and J by 0 bases, leaving a spacing of 9 bases between them. This sample was sequenced with an Illumina HiSeq 2500. TCR beta libraries were prepared by quantitative 5'-RACE with molecular barcodes. On the authors' methods: Disease-linked TCR variants were identified with a new computational method built on a probabilistic model of VDJ rearrangement. TCRdb took the public reads, trimmed them with fastp at Q25, ran MiXCR for clone calling and kept in-frame beta chains. One record per CDR3 amino acid sequence lists the most common genes and DNA. The V and J calls and clone size are TCRdb's, not the authors'. Here the sample has 340,000 or so distinct CDR3 sequences; roughly 14% occur a single time. The ten largest clones take up about 1% of the sample.

The specimen sequenced was blood, either unsorted or a sorted T cell fraction (not recorded which). The V gene is TRBV18 and the J gene is TRBJ1-4; perhaps TRBD1 is the D gene, with 5 bases matching. This TCR was recovered from a male donor with ankylosing spondylitis or in good health (not recorded which). The DNA reads TGTGCCAGCTCACGACAGCCAACAACTAATGAAAAACTGTTTTTT. It translates to CASSRQPTTNEKLFF.